The clone carrying this T cell receptor beta chain has just a few counts. No antigen is known for it. The data derive from a study of T cells after yellow fever vaccination. Production of TCR cDNA was by 5'RACE template switching, which also added a universal primer site and UMIs. TCRdb passed the 5' RACE reads through MiXCR, listing each CDR3 protein once. Altogether roughly 500,000 distinct CDR3 sequences are present, approximately 21% being singletons, with the ten largest covering roughly an eighth. Study-level findings and limits: Weaker in magnitude, the secondary response showed a faster peak on day 5 versus 15. Once the booster was given, most primary-vaccination clones reappeared, at 95% to 97% for CD4 and over 85% for CD8.

Germline V gene data show CDR1 as SQVTM and CDR2 as ANQGSEA. V dropped 8 bases and J dropped 10; count of bases not matched to a gene: 26. The CDR3 totals 17 residues. The source of this sequence is a young man who received the YFV17D yellow fever vaccine. This material consisted of PBMCs, taken 15 days after the yellow fever booster vaccination. V gene TRBV29-1 combines with J gene TRBJ2-3, with 8 nucleotides matching TRBD2. The CDR3 region has the DNA TGCAGCTTCTCGACGGGGCTAGCGGGCATCGCGGTTTCTGCGCAGTATTTT. Its translation: CSFSTGLAGIAVSAQYF.